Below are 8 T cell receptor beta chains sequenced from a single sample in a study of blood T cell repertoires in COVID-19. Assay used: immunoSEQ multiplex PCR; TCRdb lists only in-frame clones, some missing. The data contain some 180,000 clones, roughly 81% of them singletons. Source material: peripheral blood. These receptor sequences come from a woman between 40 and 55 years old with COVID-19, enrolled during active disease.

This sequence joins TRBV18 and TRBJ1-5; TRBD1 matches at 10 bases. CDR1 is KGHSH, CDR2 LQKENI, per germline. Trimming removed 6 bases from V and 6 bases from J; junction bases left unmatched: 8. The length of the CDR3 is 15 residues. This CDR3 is CASSWDRGVGQPQHF. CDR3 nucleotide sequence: TGTGCCAGCTCGTGGGACAGGGGAGTGGGTCAGCCCCAGCATTTT.

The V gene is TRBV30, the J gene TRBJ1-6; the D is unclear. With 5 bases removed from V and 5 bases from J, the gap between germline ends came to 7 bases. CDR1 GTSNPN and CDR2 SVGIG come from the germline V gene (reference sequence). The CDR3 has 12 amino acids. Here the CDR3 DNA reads TGTGCCTGGGGGAGAAATAATTCACCCCTCCACTTT. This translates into CAWGRNNSPLHF.

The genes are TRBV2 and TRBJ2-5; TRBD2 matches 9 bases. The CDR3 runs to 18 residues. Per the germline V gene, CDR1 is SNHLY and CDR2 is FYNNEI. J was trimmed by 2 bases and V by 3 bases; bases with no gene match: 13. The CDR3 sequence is CASSDPRMVAGVQETQYF. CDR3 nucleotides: TGTGCCAGCAGTGACCCCCGGATGGTAGCGGGAGTTCAAGAGACCCAGTACTTC.

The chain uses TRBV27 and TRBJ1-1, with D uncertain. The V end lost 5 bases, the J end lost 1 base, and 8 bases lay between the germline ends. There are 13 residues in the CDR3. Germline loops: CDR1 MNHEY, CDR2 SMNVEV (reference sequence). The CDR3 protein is CASSTTTNTEAFF. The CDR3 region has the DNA TGTGCCAGCAGTACGACAACGAACACTGAAGCTTTCTTT.

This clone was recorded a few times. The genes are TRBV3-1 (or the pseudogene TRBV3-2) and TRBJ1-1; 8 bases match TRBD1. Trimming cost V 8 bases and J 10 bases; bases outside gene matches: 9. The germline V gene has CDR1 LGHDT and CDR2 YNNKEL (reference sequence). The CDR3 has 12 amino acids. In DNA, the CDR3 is TGTGCCAGCGGGACAGGCCCCAGGGTAGCTTTCTTT. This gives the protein CASGTGPRVAFF.

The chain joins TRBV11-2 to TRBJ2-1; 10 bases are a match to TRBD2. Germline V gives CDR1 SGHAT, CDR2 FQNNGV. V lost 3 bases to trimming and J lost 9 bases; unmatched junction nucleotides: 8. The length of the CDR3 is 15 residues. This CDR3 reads CASSLASGRESEQFF. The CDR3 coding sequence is TGTGCCAGCAGCTTGGCTAGCGGGAGAGAGAGTGAGCAGTTCTTC.

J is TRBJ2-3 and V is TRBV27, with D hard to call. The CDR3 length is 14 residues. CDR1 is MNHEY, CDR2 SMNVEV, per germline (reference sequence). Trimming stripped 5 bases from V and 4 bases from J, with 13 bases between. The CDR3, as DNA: TGTGCCAGCAGTCCTAGTTGGATAGCAGATACGCAGTATTTT. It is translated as CASSPSWIADTQYF.

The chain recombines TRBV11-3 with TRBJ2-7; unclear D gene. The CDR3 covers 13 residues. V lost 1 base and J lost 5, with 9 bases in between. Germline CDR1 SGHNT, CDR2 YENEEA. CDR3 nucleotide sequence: TGTGCCAGCAGCTTAGCCAGCGCTGACGAGCAGTACTTC. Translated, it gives CASSLASADEQYF. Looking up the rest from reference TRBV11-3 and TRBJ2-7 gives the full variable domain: EAGVVQSPRYKIIEKKQPVAFWCNPISGHNTLYWYLQNLGQGPELLIRYENEEAVDDSQLPKDRFSAERLKGVDSTLKIQPAELGDSAVYLCASSLASADEQYFGPGTRLTVT.